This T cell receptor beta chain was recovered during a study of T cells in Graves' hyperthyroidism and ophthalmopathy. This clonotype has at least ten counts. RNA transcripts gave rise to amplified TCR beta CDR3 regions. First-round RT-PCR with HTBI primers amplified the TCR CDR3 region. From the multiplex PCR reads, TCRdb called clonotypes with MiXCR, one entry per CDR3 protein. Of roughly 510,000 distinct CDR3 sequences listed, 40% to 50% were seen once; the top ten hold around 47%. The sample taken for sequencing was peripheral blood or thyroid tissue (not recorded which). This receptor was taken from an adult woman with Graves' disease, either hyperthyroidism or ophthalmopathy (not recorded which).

Here the CDR3 DNA reads TGTGCCAGCAGCTTAGGCCCGGGCAGCGGCGCCTACGAGCAGTACTTC. Translated: CASSLGPGSGAYEQYF. The chain combines TRBV13 with TRBJ2-7, with D tentatively TRBD2 (5 bases). The CDR3 totals 16 residues. Trimming pared 0 bases from V and 2 bases from J, leaving 14 bases between. The germline V gene encodes CDR1 PRHDT and CDR2 FYEKMQ (reference sequence).